This T cell receptor (beta chain) was sequenced for a study of shared clonotypes between healthy human individuals. Study findings and constraints: Though the depth was large, rarefaction showed that sorted-subset sequencing was incomplete.

The CDR3 extends over 13 amino acids. V shed 6 bases and J shed 7 bases, with 16 bases lying between them. The germline V gene has CDR1 MDHEN and CDR2 SYDVKM. Using immunoSEQ multiplex PCR, the repertoire was profiled, and TCRdb retains in-frame clones only, with some absent. The repertoire holds roughly 680,000 clones, with 55% to 75% as singletons. None of the donors, who were healthy HIV-negative adults, had recently had acute infections or vaccinations. In regard to this clone: As yet, its antigen is unknown.

The receptor was derived from a woman in her twenties or thirties in good health. V gene TRBV28 combines with J gene TRBJ2-7; D perhaps matches TRBD1 (6 bases). Sequencing was carried out using memory CD4+ T cells sorted from blood. The subset was: CD45RA-negative fraction. The DNA for the CDR3 is TGTGCCAGCAGCTGGGGGCGTTTTGAGGAGCAGTACTTC. Protein sequence: CASSWGRFEEQYF. Combining the CDR3 with reference TRBV28 and TRBJ2-7 gives the whole variable domain DVKVTQSSRYLVKRTGEKVFLECVQDMDHENMFWYRQDPGLGLRLIYFSYDVKMKEKGDIPEGYSVSREKKERFSLILESASTNQTSMYLCASSWGRFEEQYFGPGTRLTVT.